The text below deals with one TCR beta chain. Each CDR3 protein is one row after TCRdb ran MiXCR on the RT-PCR reads. The top ten hold 11% of the sample, which has around 650,000 distinct CDR3 sequences, 15% to 19% seen once. Germline loops: CDR1 SGHRS, CDR2 YFSETQ. Trimming left V 2 bases short and J 9 bases short, with 12 bases between. The CDR3 is 14 amino acids. This record belongs to a study of response to subunit inactivated influenza vaccine. The gene calls are TRBV5-1 and TRBJ1-6; TRBD1 might be the D (5 bases). The receptor was isolated from a man aged 45-65 years who received an inactivated influenza vaccine. Material: PBMCs from blood, obtained about 11 days after vaccination. This CDR3 is CASSFSGLGSPLHF. CDR3 DNA sequence: TGCGCCAGCAGCTTTTCAGGGTTGGGTTCACCCCTCCACTTT.